This T cell receptor (beta chain) originates from a study of blood T cell repertoires in COVID-19. Study-wide background: Spain, Italy and the United States supplied samples that represented acute and convalescent COVID-19. PBMCs, B-cell-depleted T cells, or T cells were the source of the cDNA or gDNA that made up the material.

Participant ages covered about 18 to 89 years across 20 to 30 US areas. Cohort placement rested on clinical history that participants reported themselves. In this sample, this clone turned up many times. Germline V gene data show CDR1 as SGHVS and CDR2 as FNYEAQ. V lost 3 bases to trimming and J lost 1 base, with 4 bases between them. The CDR3 loop spans 13 amino acids. Libraries were prepared by immunoSEQ multiplex PCR; TCRdb keeps only in-frame clonotypes and omits some of them. The data show 200,000 to 250,000 clones, around 81% seen once. The sequencing input was PBMCs or T cells enriched from blood (not recorded which). The TCR comes from a woman aged 45 to 65 with acute COVID-19. The chain joins TRBV7-6 to TRBJ2-1, with unresolved D. CDR3 nucleotide sequence: TGTGCCAGCAGCTTTCAGTCCTACAATGAGCAGTTCTTC. Its translation: CASSFQSYNEQFF.